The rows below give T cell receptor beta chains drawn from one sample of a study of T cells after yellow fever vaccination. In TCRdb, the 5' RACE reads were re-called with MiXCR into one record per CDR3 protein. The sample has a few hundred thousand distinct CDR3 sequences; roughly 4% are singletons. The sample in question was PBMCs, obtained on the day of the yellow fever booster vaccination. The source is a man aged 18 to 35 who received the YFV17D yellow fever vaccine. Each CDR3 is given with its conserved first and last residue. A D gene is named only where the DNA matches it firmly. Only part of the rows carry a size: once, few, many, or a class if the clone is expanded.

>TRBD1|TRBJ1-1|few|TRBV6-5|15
CASSEFGQGDTEAFF
TGTGCCAGCAGTGAATTTGGACAGGGTGACACTGAAGCTTTCTTT
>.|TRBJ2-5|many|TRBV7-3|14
CASSKGGVGGTQYF
TGTGCCAGCAGTAAAGGGGGGGTCGGGGGGACCCAGTACTTC
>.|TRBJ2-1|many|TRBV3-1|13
CASSQSRVSEQFF
TGTGCCAGCAGCCAATCAAGGGTGTCCGAGCAGTTCTTC
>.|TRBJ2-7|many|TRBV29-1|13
CSVAPRETYEQYF
TGCAGCGTTGCCCCAAGGGAAACCTACGAGCAGTACTTC
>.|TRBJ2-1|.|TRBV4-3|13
CASSQDGYNEQFF
TGCGCCAGCAGCCAAGATGGCTACAATGAGCAGTTCTTC
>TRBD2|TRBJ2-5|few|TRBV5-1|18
CASSPGLLSGYHQETQYF
TGCGCCAGCAGCCCCGGTCTCCTTAGCGGGTACCACCAAGAGACCCAGTACTTC
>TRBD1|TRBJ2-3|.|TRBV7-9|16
CASSSSGTGGLDTQYF
TGTGCCAGCAGCTCATCCGGGACAGGGGGCCTAGATACGCAGTATTTT
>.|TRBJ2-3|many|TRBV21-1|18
CASSKRPWVAGGEDTQYF
TGTGCCAGCAGCAAAAGGCCCTGGGTAGCGGGGGGTGAAGATACGCAGTATTTT
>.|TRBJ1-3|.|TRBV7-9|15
CASRAVLRAGNTIYF
TGTGCCAGCAGAGCCGTCCTAAGGGCTGGAAACACCATATATTTT
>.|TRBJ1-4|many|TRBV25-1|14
CASSEQGLNEKLFF
TGTGCCAGCAGTGAACAGGGTCTCAATGAAAAACTGTTTTTT
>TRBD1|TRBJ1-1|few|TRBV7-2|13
CASSFVTGGSAFF
TGTGCCAGCAGCTTCGTGACAGGGGGTTCAGCTTTCTTT
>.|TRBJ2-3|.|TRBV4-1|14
CASSQNVATDTQYF
TGCGCCAGCAGCCAGAACGTAGCCACAGATACGCAGTATTTT
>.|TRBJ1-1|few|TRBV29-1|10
CSVVSPEAFF
TGCAGCGTTGTATCGCCCGAAGCTTTCTTT
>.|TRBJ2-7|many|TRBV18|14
CASSPAQSHYEQYF
TGTGCCAGCTCCCCAGCGCAGTCACATTACGAGCAGTACTTC
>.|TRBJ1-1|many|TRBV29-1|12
CSVDLGREEAFF
TGCAGCGTTGATTTGGGTCGTGAGGAAGCTTTCTTT
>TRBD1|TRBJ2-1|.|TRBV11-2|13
CASILPTGLEQFF
TGTGCCAGCATCTTACCGACAGGGCTCGAGCAGTTCTTC
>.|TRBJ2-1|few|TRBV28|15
CASSLRESSYNEQFF
TGTGCCAGCAGTTTAAGGGAGAGCTCCTACAATGAGCAGTTCTTC
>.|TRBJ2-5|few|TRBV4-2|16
CASSQDSYGRKETQYF
TGTGCCAGCAGCCAAGATAGTTACGGCAGAAAAGAGACCCAGTACTTC